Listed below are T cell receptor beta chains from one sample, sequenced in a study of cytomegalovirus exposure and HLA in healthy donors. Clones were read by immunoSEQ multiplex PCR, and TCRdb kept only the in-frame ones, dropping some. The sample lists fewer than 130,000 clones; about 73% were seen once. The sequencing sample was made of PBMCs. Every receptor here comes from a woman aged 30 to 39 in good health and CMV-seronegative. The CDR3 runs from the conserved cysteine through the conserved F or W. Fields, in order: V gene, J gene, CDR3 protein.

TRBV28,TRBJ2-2,CAATPLAPGELFF
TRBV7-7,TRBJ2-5,CASSLQTSGETQYF
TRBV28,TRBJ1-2,CASGDRGSYGYTF
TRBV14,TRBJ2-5,CASSQDLLAGFETQYF
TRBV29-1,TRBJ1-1,CSVAWNTEAFF
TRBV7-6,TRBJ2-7,CASSLTGLDEQYF
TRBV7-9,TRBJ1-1,CASSATDLGTEAFF
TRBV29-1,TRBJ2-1,CSVEGHIAGGPDNEQFF
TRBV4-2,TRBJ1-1,CASSQESGGTEAFF
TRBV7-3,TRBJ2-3,CASSQEREGLGDTQYF
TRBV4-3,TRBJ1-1,CASSLGTATEAFF
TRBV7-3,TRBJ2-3,CASSLVGYPDTQYF
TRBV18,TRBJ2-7,CASSPGTGQSTYEQYF
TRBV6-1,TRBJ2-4,CASRGSGSGENIQYF
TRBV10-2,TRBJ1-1,CASVEGAGTEAFF
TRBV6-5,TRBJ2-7,CASNSAGVAYEQYF
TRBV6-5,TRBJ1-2,CASSYQGAGGYTF
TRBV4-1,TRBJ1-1,CASSQGNRVPTEAFF
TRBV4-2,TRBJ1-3,CASSLKDRGVVVGNTIYF
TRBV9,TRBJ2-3,CASSVGDNTDTQYF
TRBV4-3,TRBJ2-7,CASSQASGEAYEQYF
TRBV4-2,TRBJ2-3,CASSQEPQGGTDTQYF
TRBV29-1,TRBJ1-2,CSVEEEGTGGTGYTF
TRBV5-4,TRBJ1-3,CASSVSGGTSGNTIYF
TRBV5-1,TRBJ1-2,CASSLELGQPSGYTF
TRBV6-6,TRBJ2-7,CASVLGLAGGGEQYF
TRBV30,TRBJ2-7,CACRQGASYEQYF
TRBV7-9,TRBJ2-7,CASSLARKYEQYF
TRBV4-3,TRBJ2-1,CASSQDRGQGAHEQFF
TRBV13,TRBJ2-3,CASSLSGGSGDTQYF
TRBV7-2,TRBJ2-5,CASSLVSIAVSGTQYF
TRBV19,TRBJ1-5,CASSKRTGTNQPQHF
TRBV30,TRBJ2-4,CAWRAAGGDIQYF
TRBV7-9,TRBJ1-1,CASSRRRQETNTEAFF
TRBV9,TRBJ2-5,CASSVDRGGMETQYF
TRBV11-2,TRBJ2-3,CASSLERGGTDTQYF